What follows is one TCR beta chain and its context. Its antigen is undetermined. TCRdb passed the reads through MiXCR, listing each CDR3 protein once. The table shows around 280,000 distinct CDR3 sequences, with roughly a tenth occurring only once. These data come from a study of T cell repertoires in cytomegalovirus infection. Study summary: Signatures in public TCR beta sequences pointed to both CMV infection and matching HLA type. Study results and limitations: Identification of carriers of CMV plus the relevant HLA was performed using cumulative public TCR beta family frequency. HLA-C-restricted, CMV-specific TCR beta clonotypes were dominant ex vivo.

With 6 bases removed from V and 0 bases from J, the gap between germline ends came to 11 bases. Per the germline V gene, CDR1 is ENHRY and CDR2 is SYGVKD. CDR3 length: 14 amino acids. Sequenced material: PBMCs. This chain joins TRBV10-3 and TRBJ1-1; D unclear. The sequence was obtained from a human donor in good health (CMV status not recorded). Some clones in this sample may be carry-over from other donors' samples. The CDR3 sequence: CAISSYAMNTEAFF. The DNA of the CDR3 is TGTGCCATCAGCTCCTATGCGATGAACACTGAAGCTTTCTTT.